This T cell receptor beta chain was documented in a study of CXCR3-negative and CXCR3-positive naive CD8 T cells. The germline CDR1 and CDR2 sequences are MNHEY and SVGAGI. CDR3 length equals 12 residues. Identification of naive CD8+ T cells rested on CD45RO-CCR7+CD27+CD95- status. It was by 5' RACE with UMI labels that the TRB cDNA libraries were prepared. TCRdb re-called the 5' RACE reads; one entry per CDR3 protein, DNA not given. In total, the table holds 50,000 to 75,000 distinct CDR3 sequences. This sequence joins TRBV6-5 and TRBJ2-7; without DNA, the TCRdb call of TRBD1 cannot be checked. The source material was naive CXCR3- CD8+ T cells from blood. Sample subset: CD45RO-CCR7+CD27+CD95- naive CD8+ T cells lacking CXCR3 (TNR3-). The receptor was isolated from a human donor in good health. Some clones in this sample may be carry-over from other donors' samples. The chain's CDR3 is CASRTGTYEQYF.